A selection of T cell receptor beta chains follows, all from one sample in a study of blood T cell repertoires in COVID-19. TCRdb's table, derived via immunoSEQ multiplex PCR, lists solely in-frame clones and lacks some. The data contain fewer than 40,000 clones, 85% to 95% of them singletons. The sequenced material came from peripheral blood. Every receptor here comes from a human donor in a cohort sampled during active COVID-19. CDR3s include the opening cysteine and the closing phenylalanine or tryptophan. D genes are given only for firm matches. Clone size is given for some rows only: seen once, a few or many times, or a class if the clone is expanded.

j_gene: TRBJ2-7
abundance: NA
d_gene: TRBD1
v_gene: TRBV6-2/TRBV6-3
CDR3nt: TGTGCCAGCAGTGACCCTCCGACAGGGCGCCGTAGAGGGTCCTACGAGCAGTACTTC
CDR3aa: CASSDPPTGRRRGSYEQYF

j_gene: TRBJ2-7
abundance: few
d_gene: TRBD2
v_gene: TRBV9
CDR3nt: TGTGCCAGCAGCCCCCGGCTAGCGGCGACGTACGAGCAGTACTTC
CDR3aa: CASSPRLAATYEQYF

j_gene: TRBJ2-7
abundance: NA
d_gene: NA
v_gene: TRBV19
CDR3nt: TGTGCCAGTAGGCGCGCAGGGACCTACGAGCAGTACTTC
CDR3aa: CASRRAGTYEQYF

j_gene: TRBJ1-2
abundance: NA
d_gene: TRBD1
v_gene: TRBV7-9
CDR3nt: TGTGCCAGCAGCTTATCCAGGGGGCCGGTCTATGGCTACACCTTC
CDR3aa: CASSLSRGPVYGYTF

j_gene: TRBJ2-1
abundance: NA
d_gene: TRBD2
v_gene: TRBV27
CDR3nt: TGTGCCAGCAGCCGTGCTAGCGGGGTATACAATGAGCAGTTCTTC
CDR3aa: CASSRASGVYNEQFF

j_gene: TRBJ2-3
abundance: NA
d_gene: NA
v_gene: TRBV27
CDR3nt: TGTGCCAGCAGTTTATCGAGGATCCTGATCGACACAGATACGCAGTATTTT
CDR3aa: CASSLSRILIDTDTQYF

j_gene: TRBJ1-5
abundance: NA
d_gene: NA
v_gene: TRBV9
CDR3nt: TGTGCCAGCAGCGTAGGAGTGGGGGCCCATCAGCCCCAGCATTTT
CDR3aa: CASSVGVGAHQPQHF

j_gene: TRBJ2-5
abundance: NA
d_gene: TRBD1
v_gene: TRBV25-1
CDR3nt: TGTGCCAGCAGTGGGGCGGGGACAGGGAGGGAGACCCAGTACTTC
CDR3aa: CASSGAGTGRETQYF

j_gene: TRBJ2-1
abundance: NA
d_gene: TRBD2
v_gene: TRBV6-2/TRBV6-3
CDR3nt: TGTGCCAGCAGTTTGACTAGCGGGTCCTACAATGAGCAGTTCTTC
CDR3aa: CASSLTSGSYNEQFF

j_gene: TRBJ2-1
abundance: NA
d_gene: TRBD2
v_gene: TRBV28
CDR3nt: TGTGCCAGCAGTTTGCCCACTAAGCCCGCTAGCGGCACCTACAATGAGCAGTTCTTC
CDR3aa: CASSLPTKPASGTYNEQFF

j_gene: TRBJ2-7
abundance: NA
d_gene: TRBD1
v_gene: TRBV5-6
CDR3nt: TGTGCCAGCAGCTTGGGCCCCTTAGGGACAGGGATTCGGGAGCAGTACTTC
CDR3aa: CASSLGPLGTGIREQYF

j_gene: TRBJ1-5
abundance: NA
d_gene: NA
v_gene: TRBV19
CDR3nt: TGTGCCAGTAGTATTCGGGGTCAGGATCAGCCCCAGCATTTT
CDR3aa: CASSIRGQDQPQHF

j_gene: TRBJ2-7
abundance: NA
d_gene: NA
v_gene: TRBV30
CDR3nt: TGTGCCTGGACGACTAGTCGGCAGCAGTACTTC
CDR3aa: CAWTTSRQQYF

j_gene: TRBJ1-3
abundance: NA
d_gene: TRBD1
v_gene: TRBV15
CDR3nt: TGTGCCACCAGCAGACCTGGGACAGGGGGTGGAAACACCATATATTTT
CDR3aa: CATSRPGTGGGNTIYF

j_gene: TRBJ2-2
abundance: NA
d_gene: TRBD2
v_gene: TRBV6-5
CDR3nt: TGTGCCAGCAGGAGACTAGCGGGGGACACCGGGGAGCTGTTTTTT
CDR3aa: CASRRLAGDTGELFF

j_gene: TRBJ2-5
abundance: NA
d_gene: TRBD2
v_gene: TRBV24-1
CDR3nt: TGTGCCACCAGTGATGCCGGGACTAGCGGAGAGACCCAGTACTTC
CDR3aa: CATSDAGTSGETQYF

j_gene: TRBJ2-3
abundance: NA
d_gene: NA
v_gene: TRBV6-4
CDR3nt: TGTGCCAGCGGTGGTGGGGAGATCACAGATACGCAGTATTTT
CDR3aa: CASGGGEITDTQYF

j_gene: TRBJ1-1
abundance: NA
d_gene: NA
v_gene: TRBV30
CDR3nt: TGTGCCTGCAGCGGGGGAAGCACTGAAGCTTTCTTT
CDR3aa: CACSGGSTEAFF

j_gene: TRBJ1-5
abundance: NA
d_gene: NA
v_gene: TRBV4-2
CDR3nt: TGTGCCAGCAGCCCATCCCCCGGTCGGGGAGGGCCTCGTCAGCCCCAGCATTTT
CDR3aa: CASSPSPGRGGPRQPQHF

j_gene: TRBJ2-1
abundance: NA
d_gene: NA
v_gene: TRBV7-2
CDR3nt: TGTGCCAGCAGCCCTTCAACTCGAAGTGAGCAGTTCTTC
CDR3aa: CASSPSTRSEQFF

j_gene: TRBJ1-2
abundance: NA
d_gene: NA
v_gene: TRBV18
CDR3nt: TGTGCCAGCTCACGACCGACAAGAAAGGGGAACTATGGCTACACCTTC
CDR3aa: CASSRPTRKGNYGYTF

j_gene: TRBJ1-1
abundance: NA
d_gene: NA
v_gene: TRBV19
CDR3nt: TGTGCCAGTAGTATAGCTTTCGGGGAGTACACTGAAGCTTTCTTT
CDR3aa: CASSIAFGEYTEAFF

j_gene: TRBJ2-7
abundance: NA
d_gene: NA
v_gene: TRBV10-3
CDR3nt: TGTGCCATCAGTGACCCCGGGAGGGGGCCCACCTACGAGCAGTACTTC
CDR3aa: CAISDPGRGPTYEQYF

j_gene: TRBJ2-7
abundance: NA
d_gene: NA
v_gene: TRBV3-1/TRBV3-2
CDR3nt: TGTGCCAGCAGCCAAGATCAGACTTCCTACGAGCAGTACTTC
CDR3aa: CASSQDQTSYEQYF

j_gene: TRBJ2-1
abundance: once
d_gene: TRBD1
v_gene: TRBV19
CDR3nt: TGTGCCAGTAGTAGGGGACAGAGCCCCCCCCTCTTC
CDR3aa: CASSRGQSPPLF

j_gene: TRBJ2-5
abundance: NA
d_gene: NA
v_gene: TRBV2
CDR3nt: TGTGCCAGCAGTGATAGATATAGGGGTGGAGAGACCCAGTACTTC
CDR3aa: CASSDRYRGGETQYF

j_gene: TRBJ2-3
abundance: NA
d_gene: NA
v_gene: TRBV3-1/TRBV3-2
CDR3nt: TGTGCCAGCAGCCAAGGAGGGCGCACAGATACGCAGTATTTT
CDR3aa: CASSQGGRTDTQYF

j_gene: TRBJ2-7
abundance: once
d_gene: NA
v_gene: TRBV30
CDR3nt: TGTGCCTGGGGACTTACCTACGAGCAGTACTTC
CDR3aa: CAWGLTYEQYF

j_gene: TRBJ2-7
abundance: NA
d_gene: NA
v_gene: TRBV28
CDR3nt: TGTGCCAGCACCCCGGCCGGGTTTGTCTCCGAGCAGTACTTC
CDR3aa: CASTPAGFVSEQYF

j_gene: TRBJ1-2
abundance: NA
d_gene: TRBD1
v_gene: TRBV9
CDR3nt: TGTGCCAGCAGCCCAACGTCCACCCGGGGTCAGGGGGCATATGGCTACACCTTC
CDR3aa: CASSPTSTRGQGAYGYTF

j_gene: TRBJ2-5
abundance: NA
d_gene: NA
v_gene: TRBV7-2
CDR3nt: TGTGCCAGCAGCTTAGCGGGAGTAGGTGAGACCCAGTACTTC
CDR3aa: CASSLAGVGETQYF

j_gene: TRBJ2-1
abundance: NA
d_gene: NA
v_gene: TRBV7-2
CDR3nt: TGTGCCAGCAGCTTAGAGACCGGGAGATACAATGAGCAGTTCTTC
CDR3aa: CASSLETGRYNEQFF

j_gene: TRBJ2-2
abundance: once
d_gene: NA
v_gene: TRBV4-3
CDR3nt: TGCGCCAGCAGCCCCTCCGGAGCCGGGGAGCTGTTTTTT
CDR3aa: CASSPSGAGELFF

j_gene: TRBJ2-7
abundance: NA
d_gene: NA
v_gene: TRBV7-6
CDR3nt: TGTGCCAGCAGCCTGACAGAGGACGCCTACGAGCAGTACTTC
CDR3aa: CASSLTEDAYEQYF

j_gene: TRBJ1-2
abundance: NA
d_gene: TRBD1
v_gene: TRBV15
CDR3nt: TGTGCCACCAGCAGAGGGACAGGGCGTCTGGTCTATCAGGATGGCTACACCTTC
CDR3aa: CATSRGTGRLVYQDGYTF

j_gene: TRBJ2-3
abundance: NA
d_gene: NA
v_gene: TRBV6-1
CDR3nt: TGTGCCAGCAGTGAACGTGGCGGGACCAGCCCAGATACGCAGTATTTT
CDR3aa: CASSERGGTSPDTQYF

j_gene: TRBJ2-3
abundance: NA
d_gene: NA
v_gene: TRBV6-2/TRBV6-3
CDR3nt: TGTGCCAGCAGCCGCCTGGCGAGCGGGACAGATACGCAGTATTTT
CDR3aa: CASSRLASGTDTQYF

j_gene: TRBJ1-1
abundance: NA
d_gene: NA
v_gene: TRBV28
CDR3nt: TGTGCCAGCAGTTTGGGAGCCCCCGACACTGAAGCTTTCTTT
CDR3aa: CASSLGAPDTEAFF

j_gene: TRBJ2-2
abundance: few
d_gene: NA
v_gene: TRBV5-1
CDR3nt: TGCGCCAGCAGCAGAACAGCGAACACCGGGGAGCTGTTTTTT
CDR3aa: CASSRTANTGELFF

j_gene: TRBJ2-1
abundance: NA
d_gene: TRBD2
v_gene: TRBV19
CDR3nt: TGTGCCAGTAGTCCAGCCTTGGGACTAGCGGCCTACAATGAGCAGTTCTTC
CDR3aa: CASSPALGLAAYNEQFF

j_gene: TRBJ2-5
abundance: NA
d_gene: NA
v_gene: TRBV10-1
CDR3nt: TGCGCCAGCAGTGAGTCGGGCAACCAGAAAGAGACCCAGTACTTC
CDR3aa: CASSESGNQKETQYF

j_gene: TRBJ1-4
abundance: NA
d_gene: TRBD1
v_gene: TRBV6-5
CDR3nt: TGTGCCAGCAGCTTTGGGGACAGGGACGAAAAACTGTTTTTT
CDR3aa: CASSFGDRDEKLFF

j_gene: TRBJ1-3
abundance: once
d_gene: NA
v_gene: TRBV30
CDR3nt: TGTGCCTGGAACGACATAGCGGGGTCTGAAAACACCATATATTTT
CDR3aa: CAWNDIAGSENTIYF